This TCR beta chain was recovered during a study of early T cells in non-severe SARS-CoV-2 infection. The wider study: Bulk RNA isolated from unsorted whole blood underwent sequencing; chains were not paired. Broader study findings: VDJdb matching, biased toward anti-spike CD8 responses, missed private and CD4 specificities.

The CDR3 has 12 amino acids. Germline CDR1 ENHRY, CDR2 SYGVKD. The ends were cut back, 6 bases at V and 8 bases at J, with 11 bases in the middle. Points on this clonotype: Its antigen remains unknown.

TCRdb analysed the 5' RACE reads with MiXCR anew, one entry per CDR3 protein. This repertoire shows approximately 71,000 distinct CDR3 sequences, around 15% found once; its top ten account for over 12%. The sample taken for sequencing was whole blood. The clonotype comes from an adult who was a healthcare worker with PCR-confirmed SARS-CoV-2 infection or an uninfected control (not recorded which). The chain employs TRBV10-3 and TRBJ2-1, with D possibly matching TRBD2 (5 bases). The CDR3 DNA is TGTGCCATCAGGTCATCCGGGGATGAGCAGTTCTTC. It codes for CAIRSSGDEQFF.